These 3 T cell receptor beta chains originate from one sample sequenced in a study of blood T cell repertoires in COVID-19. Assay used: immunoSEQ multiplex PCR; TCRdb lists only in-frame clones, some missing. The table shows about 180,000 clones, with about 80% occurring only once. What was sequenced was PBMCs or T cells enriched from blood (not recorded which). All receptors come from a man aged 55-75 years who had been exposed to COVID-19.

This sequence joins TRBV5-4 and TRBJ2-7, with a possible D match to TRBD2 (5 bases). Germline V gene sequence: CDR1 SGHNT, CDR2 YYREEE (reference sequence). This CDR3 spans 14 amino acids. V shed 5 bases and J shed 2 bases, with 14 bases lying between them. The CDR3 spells CASSQMRVPYEQYF. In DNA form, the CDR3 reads TGTGCCAGCAGTCAAATGCGGGTTCCCTACGAGCAGTACTTC.

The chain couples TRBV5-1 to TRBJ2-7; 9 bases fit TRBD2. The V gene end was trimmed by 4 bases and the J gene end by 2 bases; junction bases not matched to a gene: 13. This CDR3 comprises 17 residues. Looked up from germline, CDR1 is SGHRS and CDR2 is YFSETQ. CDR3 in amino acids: CASSLPPRAGGTYEQYF. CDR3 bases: TGCGCCAGCAGCCTACCTCCGAGAGCGGGAGGAACCTACGAGCAGTACTTC.

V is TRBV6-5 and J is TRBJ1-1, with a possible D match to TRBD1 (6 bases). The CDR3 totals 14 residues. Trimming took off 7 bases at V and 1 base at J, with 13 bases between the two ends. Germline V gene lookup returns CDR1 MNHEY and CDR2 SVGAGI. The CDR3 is CASTKTGQNTEAFF. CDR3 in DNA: TGTGCCAGCACCAAGACAGGCCAGAACACTGAAGCTTTCTTT.